This T cell receptor (beta chain) comes out of a study of T-cell reconstitution after alpha-beta-depleted transplantation in children. Study findings and constraints: The origin of alpha-beta T cells about two months after transplant was reportedly several hundred expanded graft clones.

For this clonotype: No antigen is known for it. This clone may be a read error of a much larger clone one base away.

Preparing the TCRbeta library involved the use of unique molecular identifiers. TCRdb re-called the PCR reads through MiXCR, storing one row per CDR3 protein. The sample records around 670,000 distinct CDR3 sequences, about an eighth being singletons. This specimen was PBMCs, taken before TCRalphabeta/CD19-depleted stem cell transplant. The clonotype was recovered from a girl aged 2-15 years with congenital amegakaryocytic thrombocytopenia, due to receive a stem cell transplant.

In nucleotides, the CDR3 is TGTGCCACCAGTGATCAGGGACTGAACTATGGCTACACCTTC. Protein sequence: CATSDQGLNYGYTF. The chain links TRBV24-1 to TRBJ1-2; D might be TRBD1 (5 bases). The germline gives CDR1 KGHDR, CDR2 SFDVKD. There are 14 residues in the CDR3. With 3 bases removed from V and 2 bases from J, the gap between germline ends came to 9 bases.